The 23 T cell receptor beta chains given below trace back to one sample, sequenced in a study of cytomegalovirus exposure and HLA in healthy donors. In the PCR, 60 Vbeta and 13 Jbeta primers were used. Method: immunoSEQ multiplex PCR; TCRdb's copy keeps in-frame clones and lacks some. The table has around 160,000 clones, around 81% seen once. What was sequenced was PBMCs. Receptors were obtained from a woman between 35 and 50 years old in good health and CMV-seronegative.

The J gene is TRBJ2-3, the V gene TRBV4-1; 9 bases fit TRBD2. This CDR3 spans 16 amino acids. Germline V gives CDR1 MGHRA, CDR2 YSYEKL. V gave up 2 bases and J gave up 4 bases; unmatched junction bases: 7. The CDR3 spells CASSQPGTSWADTQYF. The DNA for the CDR3 is TGCGCCAGCAGCCAACCAGGGACTAGCTGGGCAGATACGCAGTATTTT.

This CDR3 is CASSQAEHTQYF. The DNA for the CDR3 is TGTGCCAGCAGCCAAGCGGAACACACGCAGTATTTT. The chain carries TRBV7-9 and TRBJ2-3; D may be TRBD2 (5 bases). The length of the CDR3 is 12 residues. Trimming took 5 bases from V and 9 from J, leaving 12 bases between them. CDR1 is SEHNR and CDR2 is FQNEAQ in the germline V gene (reference sequence).

This rearrangement joins TRBV4-1 to TRBJ2-5; 7 bases fit TRBD1. The CDR3 length is 13 residues. V lost 4 bases, J lost 5 bases, and 4 bases stayed unmatched. CDR1 is MGHRA and CDR2 is YSYEKL in the germline V gene. The CDR3 reads CASSRTGEETQYF. The CDR3 DNA reads TGCGCCAGCAGCCGCACAGGGGAGGAGACCCAGTACTTC.

This clone has more than one count but fewer than ten. This rearrangement joins TRBV30 to TRBJ1-6, with TRBD1 as a possible D gene (5 bases). The V gene's germline CDR1 is GTSNPN and CDR2 SVGIG (reference sequence). This CDR3 has 14 residues. The CDR3 here is CARSQGEDNSPLHF. The DNA of the CDR3 is TGTGCGCGAAGCCAGGGTGAGGATAATTCACCCCTCCACTTT.

This clone came up once. This rearrangement joins TRBV5-1 to TRBJ2-7, with D perhaps matching TRBD2 (6 bases). V shed 3 bases and J shed 7 bases, with 17 bases lying between them. CDR3 length: 14 residues. In germline, CDR1 is SGHRS, CDR2 YFSETQ. For the CDR3, the DNA is TGCGCCAGCAGCTCCGACACCCGTGGGGGGGAGCAGTACTTC. Its protein is CASSSDTRGGEQYF.

The chain combines TRBV30 with TRBJ2-7; D ambiguous. Trimming shortened V by 0 bases and J by 3 bases, and 12 bases separated the two germline ends. Germline V gene sequence: CDR1 GTSNPN, CDR2 SVGIG (reference sequence). The CDR3 is 14 residues long. In DNA form, the CDR3 reads TGTGCCTGGAGTGTTGGAGCCTACGGCTACGAGCAGTACTTC. It translates to CAWSVGAYGYEQYF.

A few counts support this clone. The chain links TRBV5-1 to TRBJ2-3, with 9 bases that match TRBD2. This CDR3 contains 18 residues. The V gene end was trimmed by 2 bases and the J gene end by 2 bases; junction bases not matched to a gene: 12. The V gene's germline CDR1 is SGHRS and CDR2 YFSETQ. The CDR3 spells CASSFRPSGIGSTDTQYF. DNA of the CDR3: TGCGCCAGCAGCTTCCGGCCTAGCGGGATCGGATCCACAGATACGCAGTATTTT.

This clone was seen only a few times. The chain couples TRBV7-9 to TRBJ2-1; 8 bases agree with TRBD2. The CDR3 contains 15 residues. Germline trimming cut 1 base from V and 9 bases from J; bases unmatched to any gene: 8. In germline, CDR1 is SEHNR, CDR2 FQNEAQ (reference sequence). As DNA, the CDR3 is TGTGCCAGCAGCTTAGAGGGGGGACTAGTAGGTGAGCAGTTCTTC. It translates to CASSLEGGLVGEQFF. The full variable domain, its missing parts supplied by reference TRBV7-9 and TRBJ2-1, is DTGVSQNPRHKITKRGQNVTFRCDPISEHNRLYWYRQTLGQGPEFLTYFQNEAQLEKSRLLSDRFSAERPKGSFSTLEIQRTEQGDSAMYLCASSLEGGLVGEQFFGPGTRLTVL.

This clone was seen more than once but under ten times. The V gene is TRBV6-1, the J gene TRBJ2-3, with 9 nucleotides matching TRBD1. This CDR3 contains 15 residues. V gave up 5 bases and J gave up 0 bases; unmatched junction bases: 3. The germline gives CDR1 MNHNS, CDR2 SASEGT. The CDR3 region is CASSSTGGSTDTQYF. The DNA of the CDR3 is TGTGCCAGCAGTTCGACAGGGGGTAGCACAGATACGCAGTATTTT.

The chain links TRBV5-1 to TRBJ1-1, with 8 bases fitting TRBD1. CDR3 length: 16 residues. Germline V gene lookup returns CDR1 SGHRS and CDR2 YFSETQ. J gave up 4 bases and V 1 base, and 9 bases lay outside the gene matches. In DNA form, the CDR3 reads TGCGCCAGCAGCTTGTCCCAAACAGGGGGGATCACTGAAGCTTTCTTT. This translates into CASSLSQTGGITEAFF. The full variable domain, rest sourced from reference TRBV5-1 and TRBJ1-1, is KAGVTQTPRYLIKTRGQQVTLSCSPISGHRSVSWYQQTPGQGLQFLFEYFSETQRNKGNFPGRFSGRQFSNSRSEMNVSTLELGDSALYLCASSLSQTGGITEAFFGQGTRLTVV.

The chain employs TRBV10-3 and TRBJ2-7; 11 nucleotides line up with TRBD2. V trimming: 3 bases; J trimming: 4 bases; junction bases outside the gene matches: 8. Germline values: CDR1 ENHRY, CDR2 SYGVKD. This CDR3 comprises 16 residues. The CDR3, as DNA: TGTGCCATCAGTGACCCGACTAGCGGGATTAAGTACGAGCAGTACTTC. Translated, it gives CAISDPTSGIKYEQYF.

The chain employs TRBV30 and TRBJ2-7; D not certain. The V end lost 3 bases, the J end lost 1 base, and 10 bases lay between the germline ends. Germline loops: CDR1 GTSNPN, CDR2 SVGIG (reference sequence). The CDR3 is 13 amino acids. CDR3 protein: CAWRPSGSYEQYF. DNA of the CDR3: TGTGCCTGGAGGCCTAGTGGATCCTACGAGCAGTACTTC. The full variable domain, rest sourced from reference TRBV30 and TRBJ2-7, is SQTIHQWPATLVQPVGSPLSLECTVEGTSNPNLYWYRQAAGRGLQLLFYSVGIGQISSEVPQNLSASRPQDRQFILSSKKLLLSDSGFYLCAWRPSGSYEQYFGPGTRLTVT.

The V call is TRBV11-3, the J call TRBJ2-3; 10 bases map to TRBD1. After removal of 4 bases from V and 3 bases from J, the junction contained 4 bases not matched to a gene. The CDR3 is 15 amino acids. Germline CDR1 is SGHNT and CDR2 is YENEEA. The CDR3: CASSSRTGGTDTQYF. In nucleotides, the CDR3 is TGTGCCAGCAGCTCCCGGACAGGGGGGACAGATACGCAGTATTTT. The variable domain in full, completed from reference TRBV11-3 and TRBJ2-3, reads EAGVVQSPRYKIIEKKQPVAFWCNPISGHNTLYWYLQNLGQGPELLIRYENEEAVDDSQLPKDRFSAERLKGVDSTLKIQPAELGDSAVYLCASSSRTGGTDTQYFGPGTRLTVL.

The gene calls are TRBV5-1 and TRBJ1-1; 7 bases map to TRBD1. V trimming: 3 bases; J trimming: 1 base; junction bases outside the gene matches: 3. Germline CDR1 and CDR2: SGHRS and YFSETQ. The CDR3 length is 14 residues. CDR3 sequence: CASSYGTENTEAFF. The CDR3 DNA sequence: TGCGCCAGCAGCTATGGGACAGAGAACACTGAAGCTTTCTTT. Drawing the rest from reference TRBV5-1 and TRBJ1-1, the complete variable domain is KAGVTQTPRYLIKTRGQQVTLSCSPISGHRSVSWYQQTPGQGLQFLFEYFSETQRNKGNFPGRFSGRQFSNSRSEMNVSTLELGDSALYLCASSYGTENTEAFFGQGTRLTVV.

This chain joins TRBV9 and TRBJ2-7; 7 nucleotides align to TRBD2. Germline trimming cut 2 bases from V and 3 bases from J; bases unmatched to any gene: 11. Germline V gene data show CDR1 as SGDLS and CDR2 as YYNGEE. The CDR3 covers 16 residues. CDR3 DNA sequence: TGTGCCAGCAGCGTCCCGTCTGGGGGGGGACGCTACGAGCAGTACTTC. Protein sequence: CASSVPSGGGRYEQYF. Complete variable domain (other parts from reference TRBV9 and TRBJ2-7): DSGVTQTPKHLITATGQRVTLRCSPRSGDLSVYWYQQSLDQGLQFLIQYYNGEERAKGNILERFSAQQFPDLHSELNLSSLELGDSALYFCASSVPSGGGRYEQYFGPGTRLTVT.

The chain couples TRBV10-1 to TRBJ2-7, with 9 bases identical to TRBD2. This CDR3 comprises 15 residues. Trimming cost V 3 bases and J 2 bases; bases outside gene matches: 5. Germline lookup yields CDR1 WNHNN and CDR2 SYGVQD (reference sequence). CDR3 in amino acids: CASSDWREGTYEQYF. The CDR3 nucleotides are TGCGCCAGCAGTGATTGGCGGGAGGGAACCTACGAGCAGTACTTC.

The chain joins TRBV5-4 to TRBJ2-7, with a possible D match to TRBD2 (6 bases). The CDR3 is 13 residues long. V was pared by 4 bases and J by 5 bases, with 13 bases between. CDR1 SGHNT and CDR2 YYREEE come from the germline V gene (reference sequence). The CDR3 DNA reads TGTGCCAGCAGCGCCGGGACTGCTAACGAGCAGTACTTC. Residues: CASSAGTANEQYF.

This sequence joins TRBV9 and TRBJ2-3, with D hard to call. V was shortened by 0 bases and J by 0 bases, with 8 bases between the two germline ends. Germline lookup yields CDR1 SGDLS and CDR2 YYNGEE. This CDR3 region has 15 residues. CDR3 in DNA: TGTGCCAGCAGCGTAGTGGGCAGCAGCACAGATACGCAGTATTTT. The encoded protein is CASSVVGSSTDTQYF.

This sequence joins TRBV30 and TRBJ2-1; weak D call: TRBD2 (8 bases). In germline, CDR1 is GTSNPN, CDR2 SVGIG (reference sequence). Trimming took off 5 bases at V and 3 bases at J, with 29 bases between the two ends. The CDR3 spans 19 residues. CDR3 in DNA: TGTGCCTGGCGCCGTAGTCGTCTAGCGGGTCAGGGGGGCTACAATGAGCAGTTCTTC. Translation: CAWRRSRLAGQGGYNEQFF.

The chain links TRBV4-1 to TRBJ2-3; 7 positions agree with TRBD2. The CDR3 is 16 amino acids. Per germline, CDR1 MGHRA and CDR2 YSYEKL. V lost 1 base to trimming and J lost 4 bases; unmatched junction nucleotides: 8. CDR3 sequence: CASSQGGSGHSDTQYF. Here the CDR3 DNA reads TGCGCCAGCAGCCAAGGAGGTAGCGGGCATTCAGATACGCAGTATTTT.

This chain links TRBV18 with TRBJ1-2; maybe TRBD1 (5 bases). V lost 2 bases to trimming and J lost 3 bases, with 7 bases between them. The CDR3 runs to 13 residues. Per germline, CDR1 KGHSH and CDR2 LQKENI. CDR3 nucleotides: TGTGCCAGCTCACCAGCGGGGGACTATGGCTACACCTTC. Translated: CASSPAGDYGYTF. Drawing the rest from reference TRBV18 and TRBJ1-2, the complete variable domain is NAGVMQNPRHLVRRRGQEARLRCSPMKGHSHVYWYRQLPEEGLKFMVYLQKENIIDESGMPKERFSAEFPKEGPSILRIQQVVRGDSAAYFCASSPAGDYGYTFGSGTRLTVV.

This chain links TRBV6-5 with TRBJ2-7, with TRBD1 matching 7 bases. Germline V gene data show CDR1 as MNHEY and CDR2 as SVGAGI. CDR3 size: 12 residues. Trimming cost V 7 bases and J 5 bases; bases outside gene matches: 5. In nucleotides, the CDR3 is TGTGCCAGCACTGGCCAGGGGGACGAGCAGTACTTC. Amino acids: CASTGQGDEQYF.

V gene TRBV6-5 combines with J gene TRBJ1-1, with D hard to call. The CDR3 has 14 residues. V was trimmed by 8 bases and J by 1 base, leaving 14 bases between them. Germline CDR1 reads MNHEY; CDR2 reads SVGAGI. This chain's CDR3 is CASWRSPGNTEAFF. The CDR3 DNA follows: TGTGCCAGCTGGAGATCCCCGGGGAACACTGAAGCTTTCTTT.